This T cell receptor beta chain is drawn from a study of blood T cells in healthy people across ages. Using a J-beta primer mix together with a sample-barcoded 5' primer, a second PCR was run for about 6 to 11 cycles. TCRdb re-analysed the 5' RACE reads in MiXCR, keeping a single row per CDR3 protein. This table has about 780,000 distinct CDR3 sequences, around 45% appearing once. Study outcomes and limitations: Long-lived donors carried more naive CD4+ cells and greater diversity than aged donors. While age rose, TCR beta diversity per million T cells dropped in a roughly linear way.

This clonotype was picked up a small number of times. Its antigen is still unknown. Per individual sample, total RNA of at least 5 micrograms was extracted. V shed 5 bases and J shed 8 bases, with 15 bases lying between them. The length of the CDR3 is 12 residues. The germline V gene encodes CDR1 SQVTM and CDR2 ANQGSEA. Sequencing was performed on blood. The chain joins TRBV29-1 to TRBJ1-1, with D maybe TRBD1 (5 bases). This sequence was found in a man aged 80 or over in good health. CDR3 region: CSVSFFRAEAFF. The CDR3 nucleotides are TGCAGCGTTAGTTTCTTCAGGGCCGAAGCTTTCTTT.